A single sample gave rise to the 10 T cell receptor beta chains below, sequenced in a study of shared clonotypes between healthy human individuals. Profiled with immunoSEQ multiplex PCR; TCRdb holds only in-frame clones, not every one. There are about 2.3 million clones in the sample; less than 95% occur only once, and around 0.35% lies in the top ten. The sample consisted of naive CD4+ T cells from PBMCs. Subset reported: CD45RA+ positively selected. These receptors came from a man aged 18-30 years in good health. Some clones in this sample may be carry-over from other donors' samples.

This chain joins TRBV4-2 and TRBJ2-1; D may be TRBD2 (5 bases). Germline V gene sequence: CDR1 LGHNA, CDR2 YNFKEQ. Deletions cut 0 bases from V and 3 bases from J, with 12 bases between. The CDR3 has 16 residues. In DNA, the CDR3 is TGTGCCAGCAGCCAAGATCAGAGCGGTCTCTACAATGAGCAGTTCTTC. Translation gives CASSQDQSGLYNEQFF.

The chain has TRBV9 and TRBJ2-3, with D perhaps being TRBD1 or TRBD2 (5 bases each). The CDR3 covers 15 residues. The V gene's germline CDR1 is SGDLS and CDR2 YYNGEE. Trimming stripped 6 bases from V and 4 bases from J, with 18 bases between. The DNA of the CDR3 is TGTGCCAGCACGTTGGGGTGGGGGTCCCCAGATACGCAGTATTTT. It encodes CASTLGWGSPDTQYF. Drawing the rest from reference TRBV9 and TRBJ2-3, the complete variable domain is DSGVTQTPKHLITATGQRVTLRCSPRSGDLSVYWYQQSLDQGLQFLIQYYNGEERAKGNILERFSAQQFPDLHSELNLSSLELGDSALYFCASTLGWGSPDTQYFGPGTRLTVL.

This sequence joins TRBV6-6 and TRBJ2-7; TRBD2 matches 11 bases. The V gene's germline CDR1 is MNHNY and CDR2 SVGAGI (reference sequence). J lost 0 bases, V lost 6 bases, and 4 bases had no gene match. The CDR3 has 15 residues. DNA for the CDR3: TGTGCCAGCAGCTTTAGCGGGGGGGACTCCTACGAGCAGTACTTC. The encoded protein is CASSFSGGDSYEQYF.

The V gene is TRBV5-1, the J gene TRBJ1-4, with D perhaps matching TRBD1 (5 bases). The CDR3 is 15 residues long. Looked up from germline, CDR1 is SGHRS and CDR2 is YFSETQ. V lost 1 base to trimming and J lost 3 bases, with 10 bases between them. CDR3 nucleotides: TGCGCCAGCAGCTTGAGCGGGGGTGCTAATGAAAAACTGTTTTTT. Amino acid sequence: CASSLSGGANEKLFF.

V usage is TRBV28 and J usage is TRBJ1-2; 11 bases align to TRBD1. V lost 8 bases to trimming and J lost 6 bases; unmatched junction nucleotides: 8. CDR1 and CDR2 from the germline V gene are MDHEN and SYDVKM. This CDR3 has 14 residues. In DNA form, the CDR3 reads TGTGCCAGCGGCCTAGGACAGGGGGCGGATGGCTACACCTTC. Translation: CASGLGQGADGYTF.

CDR3 bases: TGTGCCAGCAGTCTCTCCCCGGCTAGCGGGCGATACAATGAGCAGTTCTTC. It specifies CASSLSPASGRYNEQFF. The chain recombines TRBV7-9 with TRBJ2-1, with TRBD2 matching over 8 bases. The CDR3 totals 17 residues. Trimming took 6 bases from V and 4 from J; bases not matched to a gene: 14. In germline, CDR1 is SEHNR, CDR2 FQNEAQ (reference sequence).

This chain links TRBV15 with TRBJ1-5; D is perhaps TRBD1 (5 bases). V dropped 3 bases and J dropped 9 bases, with 15 bases sitting between them. Germline loops: CDR1 LNHNV, CDR2 YYDKDF (reference sequence). The CDR3 has 14 amino acids. CDR3 residues: CATSSGWDVRPQHF. CDR3 sequence (DNA): TGTGCCACCAGCAGCGGTTGGGACGTTAGGCCCCAGCATTTT. Together with reference TRBV15 and TRBJ1-5, the CDR3 gives the full variable domain: DAMVIQNPRYQVTQFGKPVTLSCSQTLNHNVMYWYQQKSSQAPKLLFHYYDKDFNNEADTPDNFQSRRPNTSFCFLDIRSPGLGDTAMYLCATSSGWDVRPQHFGDGTRLSIL.

V gene TRBV5-1 combines with J gene TRBJ2-7; no firm D call. In germline, CDR1 is SGHRS, CDR2 YFSETQ. CDR3 size: 16 residues. V gave up 1 base and J gave up 3 bases, with 17 bases separating them. CDR3 amino acids: CASSLIVGLGIYEQYF. The CDR3 DNA follows: TGCGCCAGCAGCTTGATAGTTGGTCTAGGGATCTACGAGCAGTACTTC.

The chain is built from TRBV5-1 and TRBJ1-3; D unclear. Germline V CDR1 and CDR2: SGHRS, YFSETQ. CDR3 length: 16 amino acids. V lost 0 bases to trimming and J lost 0 bases, with 10 bases between them. For the CDR3, the DNA is TGCGCCAGCAGCTTGGACTTCGTAGCCTCTGGAAACACCATATATTTT. Translation: CASSLDFVASGNTIYF.

V and J are TRBV7-2 and TRBJ2-1; no clear D. The germline gives CDR1 SGHTA, CDR2 FQGNSA. Trimming removed 2 bases from V and 4 bases from J, with 9 bases in between. The CDR3 loop spans 14 amino acids. The CDR3 bases are TGTGCCAGCAGCTTAAGAGCGTATTACAATGAGCAGTTCTTC. It specifies CASSLRAYYNEQFF.